The TCR beta chain under discussion was sequenced for a study of regulatory T cells in long-lasting Graves disease. Germline CDR1 MNHEY, CDR2 SMNVEV (reference sequence). The V end lost 4 bases, the J end lost 0 bases, and 13 bases lay between the germline ends. CDR3 size: 16 residues. Combining iRepertoire HTBI primers with Arm-PCR of CDR3 regions, the authors built TCR beta libraries. MiXCR, run by TCRdb on the multiplex PCR reads, gives a single entry per CDR3 protein. Among fewer than 650,000 distinct CDR3 sequences listed, about 15% were seen once. Time point noted: newly diagnosed GD, antithyroid drugs for less than 3 months. TCR sequences were obtained from RNA taken from PBMCs. This clonotype was recorded a few times. These data were also reused for a study on T cells in Graves' hyperthyroidism and ophthalmopathy. From that report: Also found in blood were most expanded thyroid clonotypes above 0.001.

The sample was peripheral blood mononuclear cells (PBMCs), taken at new diagnosis, from a patient treated with antithyroid drugs. This clonotype originated in a man between 18 and 29 years old with Graves disease. The genes are TRBV27 and TRBJ1-3; D is uncertain. CDR3 loop: CASSSTWTSSGNTIYF. The CDR3 nucleotides are TGTGCCAGCAGTTCGACCTGGACGAGCTCTGGAAACACCATATATTTT.